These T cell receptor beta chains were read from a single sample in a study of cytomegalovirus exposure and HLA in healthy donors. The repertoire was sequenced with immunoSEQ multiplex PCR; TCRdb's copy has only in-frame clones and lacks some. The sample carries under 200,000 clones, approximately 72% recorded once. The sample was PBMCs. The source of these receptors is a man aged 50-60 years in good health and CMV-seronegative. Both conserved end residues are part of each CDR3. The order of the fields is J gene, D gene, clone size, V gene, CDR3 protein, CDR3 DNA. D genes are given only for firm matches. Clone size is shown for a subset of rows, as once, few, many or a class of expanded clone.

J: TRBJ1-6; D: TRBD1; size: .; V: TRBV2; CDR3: CASRGQGAGSPLHF; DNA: TGTGCCAGCAGGGGCCAGGGGGCGGGATCACCCCTCCACTTT
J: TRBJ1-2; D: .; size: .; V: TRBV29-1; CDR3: CSVAATGNYGYTF; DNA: TGCAGCGTGGCAGCCACAGGGAACTATGGCTACACCTTC
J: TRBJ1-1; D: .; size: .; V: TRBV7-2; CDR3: CASSLRGKGTEAFF; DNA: TGTGCCAGCAGCTTACGGGGGAAGGGGACTGAAGCTTTCTTT
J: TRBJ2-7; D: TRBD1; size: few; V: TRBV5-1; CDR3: CASGQGAYEQYF; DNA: TGCGCCAGCGGGCAGGGGGCATACGAGCAGTACTTC
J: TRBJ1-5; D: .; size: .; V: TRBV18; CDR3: CASSPTDNQPQHF; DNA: TGTGCCAGCTCACCGACAGACAATCAGCCCCAGCATTTT
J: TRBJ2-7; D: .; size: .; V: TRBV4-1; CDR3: CASSQERFAYEQYF; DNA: TGCGCCAGCAGCCAAGAGAGGTTTGCATACGAGCAGTACTTC
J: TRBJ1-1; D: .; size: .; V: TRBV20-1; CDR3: CSAPETGEAFF; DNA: TGCAGTGCTCCCGAGACCGGGGAAGCTTTCTTT
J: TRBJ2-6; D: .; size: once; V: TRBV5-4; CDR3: CASSLDASFTYTGANVLTF; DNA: TGTGCCAGCAGCTTGGACGCAAGTTTTACCTATACTGGGGCCAACGTCCTGACTTTC
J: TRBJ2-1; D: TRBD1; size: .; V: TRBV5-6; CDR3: CASSSLPGTGEQFF; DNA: TGTGCCAGCAGCTCTTTACCCGGGACAGGTGAGCAGTTCTTC
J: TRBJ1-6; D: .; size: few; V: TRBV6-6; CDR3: CASSFDSSYNSPLHF; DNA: TGTGCCAGCAGTTTCGACAGTTCCTATAATTCACCCCTCCACTTT
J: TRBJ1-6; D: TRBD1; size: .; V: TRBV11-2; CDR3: CASSFYRGLNNSPLHF; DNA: TGTGCCAGCAGCTTCTACAGGGGGCTAAATAATTCACCCCTCCACTTT
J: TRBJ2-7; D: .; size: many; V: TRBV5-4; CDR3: CASSPGETPYEQYF; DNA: TGTGCCAGCAGCCCCGGGGAAACCCCCTACGAGCAGTACTTC
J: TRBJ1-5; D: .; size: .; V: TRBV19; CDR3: CASRGGDRGSRSNQPQHF; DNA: TGTGCCAGTAGGGGGGGGGATCGGGGTAGTAGAAGCAATCAGCCCCAGCATTTT
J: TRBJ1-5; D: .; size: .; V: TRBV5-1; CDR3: CASSLGTANQPQHF; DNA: TGCGCCAGCAGCTTGGGGACAGCTAATCAGCCCCAGCATTTT
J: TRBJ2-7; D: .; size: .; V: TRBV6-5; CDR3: CASSRTYSSYEQYF; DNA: TGTGCCAGCAGCCGGACATATAGCTCCTACGAGCAGTACTTC
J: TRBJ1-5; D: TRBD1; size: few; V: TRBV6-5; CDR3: CASSTGTGRNQPQHF; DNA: TGTGCCAGCAGTACCGGGACAGGGAGAAATCAGCCCCAGCATTTT
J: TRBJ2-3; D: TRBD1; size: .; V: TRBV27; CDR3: CASSLDRGTDTQYF; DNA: TGTGCCAGCAGCTTAGACAGGGGAACAGATACGCAGTATTTT
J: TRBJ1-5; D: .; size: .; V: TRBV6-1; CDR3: CASEQPYSNQPQHF; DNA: TGTGCCAGCGAACAGCCTTATAGCAATCAGCCCCAGCATTTT
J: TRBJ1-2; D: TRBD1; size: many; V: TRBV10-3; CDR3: CAISESRQGGTGTGGYTF; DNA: TGTGCCATCAGTGAGTCACGACAGGGGGGTACGGGGACGGGCGGCTACACCTTC
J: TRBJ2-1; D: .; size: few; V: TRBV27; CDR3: CASSFRAGTFYNEQFF; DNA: TGTGCCAGCAGTTTCCGGGCCGGGACATTTTACAATGAGCAGTTCTTC
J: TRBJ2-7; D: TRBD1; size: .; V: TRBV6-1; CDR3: CASSGQGSSYEQYF; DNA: TGTGCCAGCAGTGGACAGGGAAGCTCCTACGAGCAGTACTTC
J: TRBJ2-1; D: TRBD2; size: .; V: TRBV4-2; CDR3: CASSQDSGTSGNEQFF; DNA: TGTGCCAGCAGCCAAGACTCCGGGACTAGCGGCAATGAGCAGTTCTTC
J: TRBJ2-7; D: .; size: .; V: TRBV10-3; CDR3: CAISEGHPLDEQYF; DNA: TGTGCCATCAGCGAGGGACACCCTCTAGACGAGCAGTACTTC
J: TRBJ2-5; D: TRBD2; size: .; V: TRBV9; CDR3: CASSVSGAETQYF; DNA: TGTGCCAGCAGCGTAAGCGGGGCGGAGACCCAGTACTTC
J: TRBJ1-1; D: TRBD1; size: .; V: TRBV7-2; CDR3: CASSSSTGTVNTEAFF; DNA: TGTGCCAGCAGCTCCTCGACCGGGACAGTAAACACTGAAGCTTTCTTT
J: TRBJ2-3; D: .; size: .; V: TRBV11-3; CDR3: CASSWGRQTLTDTQYF; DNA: TGTGCCAGCAGCTGGGGGCGACAGACCCTCACAGATACGCAGTATTTT
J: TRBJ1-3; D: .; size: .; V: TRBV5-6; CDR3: CASPPGLNTIYF; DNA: TGTGCCAGCCCGCCAGGCCTAAACACCATATATTTT
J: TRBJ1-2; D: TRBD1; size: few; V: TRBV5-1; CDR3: CASSLGQVLNYGYTF; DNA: TGCGCCAGCAGCTTAGGACAGGTACTTAACTATGGCTACACCTTC
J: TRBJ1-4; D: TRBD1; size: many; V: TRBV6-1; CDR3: CASTVHRDRGEKLFF; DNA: TGTGCCAGCACCGTTCACCGGGACAGGGGTGAAAAACTGTTTTTT
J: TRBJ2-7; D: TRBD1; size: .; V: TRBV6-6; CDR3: CASNEQGRAYEQYF; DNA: TGTGCCAGCAACGAACAGGGGAGAGCCTACGAGCAGTACTTC
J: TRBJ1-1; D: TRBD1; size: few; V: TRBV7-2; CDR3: CASNKGTGLRGRSEAFF; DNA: TGTGCCAGCAACAAGGGGACAGGTCTAAGGGGAAGGAGTGAAGCTTTCTTT
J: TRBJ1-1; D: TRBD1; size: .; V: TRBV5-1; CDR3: CASSLIQGGTEAFF; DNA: TGCGCCAGCAGCCTGATACAGGGGGGCACTGAAGCTTTCTTT
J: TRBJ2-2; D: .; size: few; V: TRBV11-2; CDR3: CASSLVPGMNTGELFF; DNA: TGTGCCAGCAGCTTAGTGCCGGGTATGAACACCGGGGAGCTGTTTTTT
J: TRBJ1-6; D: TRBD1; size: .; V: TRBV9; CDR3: CASSAPGTDRSPLHF; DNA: TGTGCCAGCAGCGCACCCGGGACAGACAGATCACCCCTCCACTTT
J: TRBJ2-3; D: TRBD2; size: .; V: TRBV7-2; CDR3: CASRLLTSRTDTQYF; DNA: TGTGCCAGCAGACTACTGACTAGCAGGACAGATACGCAGTATTTT
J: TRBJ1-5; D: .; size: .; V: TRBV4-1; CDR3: CASSQEQVGLYSNQPQHF; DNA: TGCGCCAGCAGCCAAGAACAGGTTGGCTTATATAGCAATCAGCCTCAGCATTTT
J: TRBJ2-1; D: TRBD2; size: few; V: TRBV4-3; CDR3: CASSQGLAGGQHEQFF; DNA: TGCGCCAGCAGCCAGGGCCTAGCGGGGGGGCAACATGAGCAGTTCTTC
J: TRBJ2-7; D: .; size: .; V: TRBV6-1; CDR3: CASSDPQGGLNEQYF; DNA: TGTGCCAGCAGTGACCCACAGGGGGGGCTGAACGAGCAGTACTTC
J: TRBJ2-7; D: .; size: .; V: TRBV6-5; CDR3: CASSYSARGHEQYF; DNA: TGTGCCAGCAGTTACTCCGCCAGGGGCCACGAGCAGTACTTC
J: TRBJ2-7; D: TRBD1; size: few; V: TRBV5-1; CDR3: CASSSGQGAFTFSYEQYF; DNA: TGCGCCAGCAGCTCGGGGCAGGGGGCTTTCACATTCAGCTACGAGCAGTACTTC
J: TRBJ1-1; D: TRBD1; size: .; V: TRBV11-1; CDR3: CASSQTGANTEAFF; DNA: TGTGCCAGCAGCCAGACAGGGGCGAACACTGAAGCTTTCTTT
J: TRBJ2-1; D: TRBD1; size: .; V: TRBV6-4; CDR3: CASSVTGVPDEQFF; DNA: TGTGCCAGCAGTGTTACAGGGGTCCCGGATGAGCAGTTCTTC
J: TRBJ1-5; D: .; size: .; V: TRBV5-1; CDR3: CASSPGTHGNQPQHF; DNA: TGCGCCAGCAGCCCCGGGACTCACGGCAATCAGCCCCAGCATTTT
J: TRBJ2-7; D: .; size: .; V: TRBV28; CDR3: CASSYGEPPYEQYF; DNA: TGTGCCAGCAGTTACGGGGAACCCCCCTACGAGCAGTACTTC
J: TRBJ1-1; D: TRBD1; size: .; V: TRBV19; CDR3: CASSRQGAMNTEAFF; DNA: TGTGCCAGTAGCCGACAGGGAGCGATGAACACTGAAGCTTTCTTT
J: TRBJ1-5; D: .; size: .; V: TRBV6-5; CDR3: CASSSGTSSNQPQHF; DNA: TGTGCCAGCAGTTCAGGGACTTCTAGCAATCAGCCCCAGCATTTT
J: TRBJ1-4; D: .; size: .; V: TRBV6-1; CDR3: CASSDLTRGHANEKLFF; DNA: TGTGCCAGCAGTGACCTCACCCGGGGACACGCTAATGAAAAACTGTTTTTT
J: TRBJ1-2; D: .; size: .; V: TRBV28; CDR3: CASSLMRELENGYTF; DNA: TGTGCCAGCAGTTTAATGAGGGAATTAGAAAATGGCTACACCTTC
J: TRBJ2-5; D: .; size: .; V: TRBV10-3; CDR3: CAISRDYQETQYF; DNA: TGTGCCATCAGTCGGGACTACCAAGAGACCCAGTACTTC
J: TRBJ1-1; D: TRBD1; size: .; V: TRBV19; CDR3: CASRRQGIMNTEAFF; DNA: TGTGCCAGTAGGCGACAGGGAATAATGAACACTGAAGCTTTCTTT
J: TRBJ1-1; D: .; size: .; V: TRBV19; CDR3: CASSSSVGGNTEAFF; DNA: TGTGCCAGTAGTTCCTCGGTCGGCGGGAACACTGAAGCTTTCTTT
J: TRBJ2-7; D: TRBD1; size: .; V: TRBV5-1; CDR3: CASSSGTGSYEQYF; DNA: TGCGCCAGCAGCTCAGGGACAGGGTCCTACGAGCAGTACTTC
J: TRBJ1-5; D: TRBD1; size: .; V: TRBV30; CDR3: CAGDTGDYSNQPQHF; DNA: TGTGCCGGGGATACAGGGGATTATAGCAATCAGCCCCAGCATTTT